This T cell receptor beta chain appears in the sequencing data of a study of identical twins' blood T cells. This clonotype was counted only a few times. Each CDR3 protein is one row after TCRdb ran MiXCR on the 5' RACE reads. Of 350,000 to 450,000 distinct CDR3 sequences in the sample, 25% to 35% were seen once. Source material: PBMCs. The TCR originated in a woman aged 18-49 years in good health.

CDR3 region: CASSLDRTGFHEQYF. CDR3 nucleotides: TGTGCCAGCAGCCTAGACCGGACAGGATTCCACGAGCAGTACTTC. V is TRBV5-6 and J is TRBJ2-7, with TRBD1 identical over 7 bases. V shed 4 bases and J 5 bases; nucleotides not matched to a gene: 12. This CDR3 has 15 residues. Germline V CDR1 and CDR2: SGHDT, YYEEEE.